Here is one T cell receptor beta chain with its context. What it binds is not known. Assay used: immunoSEQ multiplex PCR; TCRdb lists only in-frame clones, some missing. The top ten clones hold 3.1% of a sample with roughly 230,000 clones, less than 95% of them seen once. The donors were members of the validation cohort comprising 100 to 150 subjects, separate from the roughly 600-subject first cohort. The CDR3 consists of 13 residues. In germline, CDR1 is LNHDA, CDR2 SQIVND (reference sequence). V was pared by 7 bases and J by 4 bases, with 11 bases between. This sample is drawn from a study of cytomegalovirus exposure and HLA in healthy donors. Findings and limits, study-wide: Among TCR sequences, most were rare, though some public TCRs appeared in many donors. There were about 160 TCR beta chains listed as cytomegalovirus-associated.

The sample taken for sequencing was PBMCs. The chain employs TRBV19 and TRBJ1-5; D may be TRBD1 (6 bases). The receptor was isolated from a woman in her twenties or thirties in good health and CMV-seronegative. CDR3 coding DNA: TGTGCCAGTAAAGAGGGGGGGAATCAGCCCCAGCATTTT. Translating it yields CASKEGGNQPQHF. The full variable domain, rest sourced from reference TRBV19 and TRBJ1-5, is DGGITQSPKYLFRKEGQNVTLSCEQNLNHDAMYWYRQDPGQGLRLIYYSQIVNDFQKGDIAEGYSVSREKKESFPLTVTSAQKNPTAFYLCASKEGGNQPQHFGDGTRLSIL.